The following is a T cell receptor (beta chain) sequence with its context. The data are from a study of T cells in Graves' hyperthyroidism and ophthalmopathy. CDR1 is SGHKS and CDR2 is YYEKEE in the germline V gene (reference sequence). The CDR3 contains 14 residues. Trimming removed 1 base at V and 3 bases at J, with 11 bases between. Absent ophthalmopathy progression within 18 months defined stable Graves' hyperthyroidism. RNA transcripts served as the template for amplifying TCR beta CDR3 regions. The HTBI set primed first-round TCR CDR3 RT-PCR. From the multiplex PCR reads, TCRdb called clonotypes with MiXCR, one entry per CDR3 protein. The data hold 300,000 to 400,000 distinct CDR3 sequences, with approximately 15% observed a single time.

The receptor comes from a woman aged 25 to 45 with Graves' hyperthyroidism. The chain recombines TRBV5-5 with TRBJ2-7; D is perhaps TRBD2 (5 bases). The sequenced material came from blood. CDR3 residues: CASSLTAEVYEQYF. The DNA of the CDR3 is TGTGCCAGCAGCTTGACAGCGGAGGTCTACGAGCAGTACTTC.